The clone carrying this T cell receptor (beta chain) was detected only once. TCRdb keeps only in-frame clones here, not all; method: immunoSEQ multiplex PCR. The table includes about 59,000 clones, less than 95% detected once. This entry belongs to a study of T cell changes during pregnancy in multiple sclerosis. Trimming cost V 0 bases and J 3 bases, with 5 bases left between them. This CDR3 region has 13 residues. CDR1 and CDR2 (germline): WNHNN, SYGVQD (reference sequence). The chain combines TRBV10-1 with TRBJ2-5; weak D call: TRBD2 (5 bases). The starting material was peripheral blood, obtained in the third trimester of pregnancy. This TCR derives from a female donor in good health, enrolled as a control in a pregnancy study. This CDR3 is CASSESGEETQYF. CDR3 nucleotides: TGCGCCAGCAGTGAGTCCGGGGAAGAGACCCAGTACTTC.